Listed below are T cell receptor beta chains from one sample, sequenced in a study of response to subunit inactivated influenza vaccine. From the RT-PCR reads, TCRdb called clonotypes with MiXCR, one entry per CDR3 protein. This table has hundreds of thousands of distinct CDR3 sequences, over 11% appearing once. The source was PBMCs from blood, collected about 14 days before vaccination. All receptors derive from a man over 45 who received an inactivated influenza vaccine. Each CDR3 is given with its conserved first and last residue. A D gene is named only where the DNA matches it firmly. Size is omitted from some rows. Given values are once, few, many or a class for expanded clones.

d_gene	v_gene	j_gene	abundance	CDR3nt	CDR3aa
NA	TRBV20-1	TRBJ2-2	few	TGCAGTGCTAGCGGCGAGACCGGGGAGCTGTTTTTT	CSASGETGELFF
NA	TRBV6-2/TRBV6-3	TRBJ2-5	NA	TGTGCCAGCAGTTACGATACCCTAGCGACGGAGACCCAGTACTTC	CASSYDTLATETQYF
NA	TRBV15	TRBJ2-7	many	TGTGCCACCAGCAGAGACCAAAACTACGAGCAGTACTTC	CATSRDQNYEQYF
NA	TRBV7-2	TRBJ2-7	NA	TGTGCCAGCAGCTTAGAAGTGGGGGGCGAGCAGTACTTC	CASSLEVGGEQYF
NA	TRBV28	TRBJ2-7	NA	TGTGCCAGCAGCGACGACAGACCCTACGAGCAGTACTTC	CASSDDRPYEQYF
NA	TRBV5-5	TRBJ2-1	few	TGTGCCAGCAGCTCCTCGGGACAAGTCTACAATGAGCAGTTCTTC	CASSSSGQVYNEQFF
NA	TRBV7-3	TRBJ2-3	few	TGTGCCAGCAGCTTAACGTGGAACGCAGATACGCAGTATTTT	CASSLTWNADTQYF
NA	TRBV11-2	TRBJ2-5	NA	TGTGCCAGCAGCTTATGGCCGTTTGGAGAGACCCAGTACTTC	CASSLWPFGETQYF
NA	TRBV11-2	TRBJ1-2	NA	TGTGCCAGCGCCCTGGGGGGGTTTAATGGCTACACCTTC	CASALGGFNGYTF
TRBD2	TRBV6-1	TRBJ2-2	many	TGTGCCATCAGTGAAGCGTCTAGCGGGGGGGCCGAAGGCGGGGAGCTGTTTTTT	CAISEASSGGAEGGELFF
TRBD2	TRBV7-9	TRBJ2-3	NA	TGTGCCAGCAGCCGGAGGGCACTAGCGGGAGCAGATACGCAGTATTTT	CASSRRALAGADTQYF
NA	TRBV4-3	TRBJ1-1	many	TGCGCCAGCAGCCACCGATGGGGTAAAGCGGCCGTGAACACTGAAGCTTTCTTT	CASSHRWGKAAVNTEAFF
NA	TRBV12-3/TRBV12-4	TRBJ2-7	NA	TGTGCCAGCAGTTTATACGCGGGTGGCTACGAGCAGTACTTC	CASSLYAGGYEQYF
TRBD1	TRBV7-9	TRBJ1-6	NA	TGTGCCAGCAGCCTGCCTCCGGGACAGGGGGCATCACCCCTCCACTTT	CASSLPPGQGASPLHF
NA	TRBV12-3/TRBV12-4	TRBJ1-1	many	TGTGCCAGCAACACACCCCCACAGAACACTGAAGCTTTCTTT	CASNTPPQNTEAFF
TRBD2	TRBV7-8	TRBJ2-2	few	TGTGCCAGCAGCGCGTATATAGCGGGCATCACCGGGGAGCTGTTTTTT	CASSAYIAGITGELFF
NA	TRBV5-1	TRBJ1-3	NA	TGCGCCAGCAGCCAACAGGGAAACACCATATATTTT	CASSQQGNTIYF
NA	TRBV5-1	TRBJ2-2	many	TGCGCCAGCAGCTGGTCACCGGGACTTACCAACACCGGGGAGCTGTTTTTT	CASSWSPGLTNTGELFF
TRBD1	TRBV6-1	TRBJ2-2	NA	TGTGCCAGCATCAAACCGGGACAGGGTGACACCGGGGAGCTGTTTTTT	CASIKPGQGDTGELFF
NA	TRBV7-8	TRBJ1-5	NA	TGTGCCAGCAGCTTATGGTCCTTAAATAGCAATCAGCCCCAGCATTTT	CASSLWSLNSNQPQHF
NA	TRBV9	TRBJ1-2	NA	TGTGCCAGCAGCATAACAGGAAACTATGGCTACACCTTC	CASSITGNYGYTF
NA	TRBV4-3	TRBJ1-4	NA	TGCGCCAGCCAGGACCGAAATGGAGAAAAACTGTTTTTT	CASQDRNGEKLFF